This passage covers 21 T cell receptor beta chains from one sample sequenced in a study of CXCR3-negative and CXCR3-positive naive CD8 T cells. Findings of the study overall: CXCR3-positive naive cells had more hydrophobic TRB CDR3s than CXCR3-negative naive cells.

These TCRs are of unknown antigen specificity. Preparation of TRB cDNA libraries relied on 5' RACE carrying UMI labels. TCRdb reworked the 5' RACE reads into one entry per CDR3 protein, no DNA. This listing includes about 5,300 distinct CDR3 sequences. The material sequenced was naive CXCR3+ CD8+ T cells from blood. Regarding subset: CD45RO-CCR7+CD27+CD95- naive CD8+ T cells expressing CXCR3 (TNR3+). These receptors all come from a human donor in good health. Some clones in this sample may be carry-over from other donors' samples.

This clonotype is labeled medium-sized based on frequency. The chain couples TRBV5-1 to TRBJ2-3; TCRdb returns TRBD2, unconfirmable since there is no DNA. Germline V lookup: CDR1 SGHRS, CDR2 YFSETQ. This CDR3 comprises 15 residues. CDR3 amino acids: CASSLEYSRGDTQYF.

The V and J genes are TRBV29-1 and TRBJ2-7. CDR3 length: 12 amino acids. Germline V gives CDR1 SQVTM, CDR2 ANQGSEA. Here the CDR3 reads CSVEDSQYEQYF.

This sequence joins TRBV29-1 and TRBJ1-2. The CDR3 totals 13 residues. Germline V gene data show CDR1 as SQVTM and CDR2 as ANQGSEA. CDR3 sequence: CSVMTQASYGYTF.

The CDR3: CSVEVQGENYGYTF. The V gene is TRBV29-1, the J gene TRBJ1-2; the D call from TCRdb, TRBD1, cannot be confirmed without DNA. The germline CDR1 and CDR2 sequences are SQVTM and ANQGSEA. The CDR3 contains 14 residues.

Measured by frequency, this clonotype is medium-sized. The chain joins TRBV5-5 to TRBJ2-3; TCRdb gives TRBD1 as the D gene, but with no DNA this cannot be confirmed. The CDR3 consists of 14 residues. Germline V gene lookup returns CDR1 SGHKS and CDR2 YYEKEE (reference sequence). The CDR3: CASSFRGGVDTQYF. Looking up the rest from reference TRBV5-5 and TRBJ2-3 gives the full variable domain: DAGVTQSPTHLIKTRGQQVTLRCSPISGHKSVSWYQQVLGQGPQFIFQYYEKEERGRGNFPDRFSARQFPNYSSELNVNALLLGDSALYLCASSFRGGVDTQYFGPGTRLTVL.

This clonotype shows up as medium-sized by frequency. V usage is TRBV4-3 and J usage is TRBJ2-2; the D call of TRBD2 rests on TCRdb alone, since no DNA is present to check it. Germline-derived CDR1 and CDR2 are LGHNA and YSLEER. There are 14 residues in the CDR3. The CDR3 sequence: CASSQDPRTGELFF.

This clonotype is labeled medium-sized based on frequency. The rearrangement links TRBV29-1 to TRBJ1-1. CDR3 length: 12 amino acids. Germline loops: CDR1 SQVTM, CDR2 ANQGSEA. The CDR3 loop is CSAWGGDTEAFF.

This clonotype shows up as medium-sized by frequency. The genes are TRBV29-1 and TRBJ1-5; TCRdb selects TRBD1, and the lack of DNA leaves this call unchecked. This CDR3 has 17 residues. Germline V gene lookup returns CDR1 SQVTM and CDR2 ANQGSEA. The CDR3 loop reads CSVEDSDRVQANQPQHF.

Measured by frequency, this clonotype is medium-sized (0.01 to 0.1%). This chain links TRBV29-1 with TRBJ2-7; without DNA, the TCRdb call of TRBD2 cannot be checked. The CDR3 spans 15 residues. Germline loops: CDR1 SQVTM, CDR2 ANQGSEA. CDR3: CSVETPALGPYEQYF.

This chain joins TRBV7-9 and TRBJ2-3; TCRdb's assignment of TRBD1 cannot be checked, as there is no DNA. The CDR3 totals 16 residues. CDR1 and CDR2 (germline): SEHNR, FQNEAQ (reference sequence). This chain's CDR3 is CASSLPSRGGPDTQYF.

The V call is TRBV5-8, the J call TRBJ2-1; TCRdb lists TRBD2, though no DNA is available to test this call. Looked up from germline, CDR1 is SGHTS and CDR2 is YDEGEE. The CDR3 extends over 16 amino acids. This CDR3 reads CASSSYVAGPGDEQFF.

Its frequency marks this clonotype as medium-sized. The chain couples TRBV29-1 to TRBJ2-2; checking the TCRdb D call of TRBD2 is not possible without DNA. This CDR3 contains 16 residues. From germline, CDR1 is SQVTM and CDR2 ANQGSEA. The CDR3 loop reads CSVEFVRGANTGELFF.

CDR3: CASSESAGGSYEQYF. The chain couples TRBV10-2 to TRBJ2-7; absent DNA, TCRdb's TRBD2 call cannot be checked. The CDR3 spans 15 residues. From germline, CDR1 is WSHSY and CDR2 SAAADI.

J is TRBJ2-1 and V is TRBV29-1; no DNA is available, so the TRBD1 call from TCRdb remains unchecked. Germline CDR1 and CDR2: SQVTM and ANQGSEA. This CDR3 has 13 amino acids. CDR3 loop: CSVFLGAGNEQFF.

The chain links TRBV6-2 or TRBV6-3 to TRBJ2-7; the TRBD2 assignment by TCRdb is unverifiable without DNA. The CDR3 length is 15 residues. The germline V gene has CDR1 MNHEY and CDR2 SVGEGT. The CDR3 sequence is CASSETQGTRYEQYF.

Judged by frequency, this clonotype is medium-sized. The CDR3 spells CASSQAGTGGSPLHF. J is TRBJ1-6 and V is TRBV4-3; the TRBD1 assignment by TCRdb is unverifiable without DNA. The V gene's germline CDR1 is LGHNA and CDR2 YSLEER. The CDR3 runs to 15 residues.

The CDR3 protein is CASSQQPGQGFDEAFF. V usage is TRBV18 and J usage is TRBJ1-1; the D call from TCRdb, TRBD1, cannot be confirmed without DNA. This CDR3 region has 16 residues. The germline CDR1 and CDR2 sequences are KGHSH and LQKENI.

This clonotype counts as medium-sized (0.01 to 0.1%) by frequency. The V gene is TRBV2, the J gene TRBJ1-2; TCRdb reports TRBD1, a call that lacks DNA to check it against. CDR1 is SNHLY and CDR2 is FYNNEI in the germline V gene. The CDR3 covers 13 residues. The CDR3 spells CASHRGGNYGYTF. Drawing the rest from reference TRBV2 and TRBJ1-2, the complete variable domain is EPEVTQTPSHQVTQMGQEVILRCVPISNHLYFYWYRQILGQKVEFLVSFYNNEISEKSEIFDDQFSVERPDGSNFTLKIRSTKLEDSAMYFCASHRGGNYGYTFGSGTRLTVV.

The V gene is TRBV5-6, the J gene TRBJ2-6; TCRdb's D call of TRBD1 is untestable without DNA. CDR3 size: 15 residues. The germline V gene has CDR1 SGHDT and CDR2 YYEEEE. This CDR3 reads CASSLEGAGANVLTF.

V is TRBV28 and J is TRBJ2-7; TCRdb selects TRBD1, and the lack of DNA leaves this call unchecked. The CDR3 length is 18 residues. Germline CDR1 is MDHEN and CDR2 is SYDVKM. The chain's CDR3 is CATNPPRTGGSLPYEQYF.

This clonotype is identified as medium-sized from frequency. The V call is TRBV5-5, the J call TRBJ1-1. The CDR3 is 12 residues long. CDR1 is SGHKS and CDR2 is YYEKEE in the germline V gene (reference sequence). CDR3 sequence reads: CASSLQNTEAFF.